Reported below is one TCR beta chain. The sample originates from a study of blood T cells in healthy people across ages. Total RNA extracted from each sample amounted to at least 5 micrograms. Alongside a J-beta primer mix, a sample-barcoded 5' primer served in a second PCR lasting about 7 to 12 cycles. A template-switch adaptor containing 12 random nucleotides labeled each cDNA molecule. One entry per CDR3 protein results from TCRdb running MiXCR on the 5' RACE reads. This table has fewer than 1,000,000 distinct CDR3 sequences, about 45% appearing once. The germline gives CDR1 LGHNA, CDR2 YSLEER. The CDR3 totals 15 residues. The ends lost 4 bases at V and 5 bases at J; junction bases unmatched: 7.

The sample was blood. V and J are TRBV4-3 and TRBJ2-1, with TRBD2 matching over 8 bases. The clonotype originates from a man at least 80 years old in good health. The CDR3 reads CASSPELAVDNEQFF. For the CDR3, the DNA is TGCGCCAGCAGCCCCGAACTAGCGGTAGACAATGAGCAGTTCTTC.